These 20 T cell receptor beta chains were all obtained from the same sample, sequenced in a study of cytomegalovirus exposure and HLA in healthy donors. Researchers ran the PCR with 60 Vbeta and 13 Jbeta primers. Sequencing used immunoSEQ multiplex PCR; TCRdb keeps in-frame clones, though not all of them. The repertoire holds roughly 240,000 clones, with just under 80% as singletons. Sequenced: PBMCs. Source of these receptors: a boy younger than 18 in good health and CMV-seronegative.

The chain carries TRBV27 and TRBJ2-7; 11 nucleotides line up with TRBD2. Losses at the gene ends were 2 bases for V and 4 bases for J; bases not matched to a gene: 4. The CDR3 totals 15 residues. Germline V gene sequence: CDR1 MNHEY, CDR2 SMNVEV (reference sequence). CDR3 nucleotides: TGTGCCAGCAGTTTAACTAGCGGGAGTGGGTACGAGCAGTACTTC. It encodes CASSLTSGSGYEQYF.

This chain connects TRBV5-1 to TRBJ1-1; TRBD1 agrees at 9 bases. Germline V lookup: CDR1 SGHRS, CDR2 YFSETQ. Losses at the gene ends were 2 bases for V and 3 bases for J; bases not matched to a gene: 14. The CDR3 runs 18 residues. The DNA of the CDR3 is TGCGCCAGCAGCTTACCAACCGGGACAGGGCTTTTTGACACTGAAGCTTTCTTT. The encoded protein is CASSLPTGTGLFDTEAFF.

The chain employs TRBV10-3 and TRBJ1-2; D ambiguous. The CDR3 extends over 11 amino acids. Between the trimmed V and J ends, which lost 6 bases and 3 bases, there was a span of 5 bases. The V gene's germline CDR1 is ENHRY and CDR2 SYGVKD. CDR3 nucleotide sequence: TGTGCCATCAGAGTAGACTATGGCTACACCTTC. Translated: CAIRVDYGYTF.

The V gene is TRBV2, the J gene TRBJ2-7; 7 positions agree with TRBD1. V was clipped by 7 bases and J by 11 bases; unmatched bases: 5. This CDR3 contains 10 residues. Looked up from germline, CDR1 is SNHLY and CDR2 is FYNNEI. For the CDR3, the DNA is TGTGCCAGCACCCGGGACAGAAAGTACTTC. Translating it yields CASTRDRKYF.

A few counts support this clone. V usage is TRBV5-1 and J usage is TRBJ2-5; D remains ambiguous. CDR1 and CDR2 from the germline V gene are SGHRS and YFSETQ. V was pared by 2 bases and J by 3 bases, with 5 bases between. The CDR3 spans 12 residues. CDR3 coding DNA: TGCGCCAGCAGCTTTGCAGAAGAGACCCAGTACTTC. Translated: CASSFAEETQYF.

The chain employs TRBV20-1 and TRBJ1-1; D unresolved. This CDR3 spans 11 amino acids. V shed 1 base and J shed 11 bases, with 11 bases lying between them. Per the germline V gene, CDR1 is DFQATT and CDR2 is SNEGSKA (reference sequence). The CDR3 sequence is CSARVGVGAFF. CDR3 coding DNA: TGCAGTGCTAGAGTCGGGGTGGGGGCTTTCTTT.

This chain connects TRBV5-4 to TRBJ2-3; 8 bases are shared with TRBD2. This CDR3 region has 16 residues. The V segment lost 3 bases and the J segment 1 base; nucleotides outside the gene matches: 7. The germline gives CDR1 SGHNT, CDR2 YYREEE (reference sequence). CDR3 protein: CASSSLAGRGTDTQYF. CDR3 coding DNA: TGTGCCAGCAGCTCCTTAGCGGGGAGGGGCACAGATACGCAGTATTTT.

The V and J genes are TRBV6-5 and TRBJ1-2, with 8 bases identical to TRBD1. Germline assignment: CDR1 MNHEY and CDR2 SVGAGI. The CDR3 spans 15 residues. The V and J ends lost 2 bases and 4 bases, in that order; junction bases with no gene match: 6. In DNA, the CDR3 is TGTGCCAGCAGTTACAGGCAGGGGGCGAGCTATGGCTACACCTTC. Amino acids: CASSYRQGASYGYTF.

Regarding this clone: Other DNA sequences from this sample encode an identical CDR3 as well. CDR3 in DNA: TGCAGTGCGTCCCGGGGCTACGAGCAGTACTTC. Translated: CSASRGYEQYF. The rearrangement joins TRBV20-1 to TRBJ2-7; maybe TRBD2 (5 bases). Trimming cost V 6 bases and J 3 bases, with 9 bases left between them. This CDR3 has 11 amino acids. Germline CDR1 reads DFQATT; CDR2 reads SNEGSKA (reference sequence).

The J gene is TRBJ1-1, the V gene TRBV14; no firm D call. The germline gives CDR1 SGHDN, CDR2 FVKESK. CDR3 length: 13 residues. Between the trimmed V and J ends, which lost 4 bases and 0 bases, there was a span of 6 bases. The CDR3 sequence: CASSLRVNTEAFF. The DNA for the CDR3 is TGTGCCAGCAGCCTGCGGGTGAACACTGAAGCTTTCTTT.

The genes are TRBV11-2 and TRBJ1-1; D gene ambiguous. The CDR3 totals 12 residues. Germline V gene lookup returns CDR1 SGHAT and CDR2 FQNNGV. Trimming removed 5 bases at V and 9 bases at J, with 13 bases between. This CDR3 is CASSPLYRKAFF. CDR3 DNA: TGTGCCAGCAGCCCACTATACCGGAAAGCTTTCTTT. The variable domain in full, with the rest retrieved from reference TRBV11-2 and TRBJ1-1, is EAGVAQSPRYKIIEKRQSVAFWCNPISGHATLYWYQQILGQGPKLLIQFQNNGVVDDSQLPKDRFSAERLKGVDSTLKIQPAKLEDSAVYLCASSPLYRKAFFGQGTRLTVV.

In its sample, this clone was seen a few times. The chain employs TRBV5-8 and TRBJ2-1, with 7 bases identical to TRBD1. Trimming took 4 bases from V and 0 from J; bases not matched to a gene: 10. The CDR3 spans 17 residues. Germline V gene sequence: CDR1 SGHTS, CDR2 YDEGEE. DNA for the CDR3: TGTGCCAGCAGCCCCTGGCTGGGACAGACCTCCTACAATGAGCAGTTCTTC. It codes for CASSPWLGQTSYNEQFF.

The chain joins TRBV5-4 to TRBJ2-7, with TRBD2 matching 10 bases. The germline V gene has CDR1 SGHNT and CDR2 YYREEE (reference sequence). V shed 5 bases, J shed 5 bases, and the junction held 10 bases outside the gene matches. This CDR3 is built from 15 residues. The CDR3 DNA reads TGTGCCAGCAGAGTAGCGGGAGGCCGCCCCCACGAGCAGTACTTC. Its translation is CASRVAGGRPHEQYF.

CDR3 bases: TGTGCCTGGGACCAAAGCGGCCTAGCGGGATTCTGGAGCTCCTACGAGCAGTACTTC. Translation: CAWDQSGLAGFWSSYEQYF. V gene TRBV30 combines with J gene TRBJ2-7, with 9 bases lining up with TRBD2. The J segment lost 0 bases and the V segment lost 5 bases, leaving 20 bases of the junction unmatched. CDR1 GTSNPN and CDR2 SVGIG come from the germline V gene (reference sequence). The CDR3 extends over 19 amino acids.

The chain employs TRBV18 and TRBJ2-1, with D possibly matching TRBD2 (6 bases). The V and J ends lost 2 bases and 6 bases respectively, with 17 bases between them. The CDR3 sequence is 16 residues long. Per the germline V gene, CDR1 is KGHSH and CDR2 is LQKENI. The chain's CDR3 is CASSPRVGGKRNEQFF. In DNA form, the CDR3 reads TGTGCCAGCTCACCAAGGGTCGGGGGTAAACGCAATGAGCAGTTCTTC.

This clone has more than one count but fewer than ten. J is TRBJ1-1 and V is TRBV11-3; 7 bases fit TRBD1. Per germline, CDR1 SGHNT and CDR2 YENEEA. The length of the CDR3 is 13 residues. V trimming: 2 bases; J trimming: 7 bases; junction bases outside the gene matches: 4. In DNA, the CDR3 is TGTGCCAGCAGCTTAAAGGGGGCGGGTGAAGCTTTCTTT. Its translation is CASSLKGAGEAFF. Together with reference TRBV11-3 and TRBJ1-1, the CDR3 gives the full variable domain: EAGVVQSPRYKIIEKKQPVAFWCNPISGHNTLYWYLQNLGQGPELLIRYENEEAVDDSQLPKDRFSAERLKGVDSTLKIQPAELGDSAVYLCASSLKGAGEAFFGQGTRLTVV.

The genes are TRBV2 and TRBJ2-5; D remains ambiguous. From germline, CDR1 is SNHLY and CDR2 FYNNEI. V was shortened by 6 bases and J by 9 bases, with 11 bases between the two germline ends. The CDR3 loop spans 11 amino acids. CDR3 residues: CASRARRPQYF. The CDR3 DNA reads TGTGCCAGCAGGGCGCGGAGACCCCAGTACTTC. Using reference TRBV2 and TRBJ2-5 for the parts outside the CDR3, the full variable domain is EPEVTQTPSHQVTQMGQEVILRCVPISNHLYFYWYRQILGQKVEFLVSFYNNEISEKSEIFDDQFSVERPDGSNFTLKIRSTKLEDSAMYFCASRARRPQYFGPGTRLLVL.

This clone showed up just a few times. This chain connects TRBV6-6 to TRBJ2-2; TRBD1 matches 8 bases. Germline loops: CDR1 MNHNY, CDR2 SVGAGI (reference sequence). The CDR3 is made up of 15 amino acids. Trimming at V came to 6 bases and at J to 6 bases, leaving 9 bases not matched to a gene. The CDR3 spells CASRRTGMGAGELFF. CDR3 DNA: TGTGCCAGCAGACGGACAGGGATGGGTGCCGGGGAGCTGTTTTTT.

This clone was observed a few times. This chain joins TRBV14 and TRBJ2-7, with D tentatively TRBD1 (6 bases). V dropped 4 bases and J dropped 4 bases, with 14 bases sitting between them. Germline V gives CDR1 SGHDN, CDR2 FVKESK. This CDR3 has 14 residues. The CDR3 region is CASSPLGGVYEQYF. The DNA for the CDR3 is TGTGCCAGCAGCCCTTTAGGGGGAGTTTACGAGCAGTACTTC.

The CDR3 DNA sequence: TGTGCCATCACGCCTGGAGGAGCTTATGGCTACACCTTC. Its translation: CAITPGGAYGYTF. V usage is TRBV6-6 and J usage is TRBJ1-2; D not resolved. The V end was cut by 10 bases, the J end by 5 bases, with 17 bases between. Germline assignment: CDR1 MNHNY and CDR2 SVGAGI (reference sequence). The CDR3 length is 13 residues.